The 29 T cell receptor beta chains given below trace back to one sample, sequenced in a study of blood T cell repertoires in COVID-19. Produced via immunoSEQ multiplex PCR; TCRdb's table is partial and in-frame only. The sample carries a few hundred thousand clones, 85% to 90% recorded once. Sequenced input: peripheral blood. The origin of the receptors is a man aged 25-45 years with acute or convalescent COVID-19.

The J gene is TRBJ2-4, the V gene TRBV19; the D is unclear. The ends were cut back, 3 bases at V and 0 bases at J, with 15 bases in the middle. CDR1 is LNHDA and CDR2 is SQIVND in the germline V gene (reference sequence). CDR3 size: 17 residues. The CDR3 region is CASSIRGEGIAKNIQYF. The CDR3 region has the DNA TGTGCCAGTAGTATCCGAGGAGAAGGAATAGCCAAAAACATTCAGTACTTC.

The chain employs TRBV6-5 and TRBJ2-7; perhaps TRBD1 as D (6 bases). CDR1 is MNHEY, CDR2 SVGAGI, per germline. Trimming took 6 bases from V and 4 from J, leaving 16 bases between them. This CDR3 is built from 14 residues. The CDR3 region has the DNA TGTGCCAGCAGGATTAACAGGGACGGGTACGAGCAGTACTTC. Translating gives CASRINRDGYEQYF.

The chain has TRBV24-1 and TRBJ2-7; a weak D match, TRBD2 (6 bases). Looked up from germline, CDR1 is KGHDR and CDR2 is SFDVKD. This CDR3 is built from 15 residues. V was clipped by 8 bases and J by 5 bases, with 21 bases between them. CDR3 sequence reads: CATIWREQGGHEQYF. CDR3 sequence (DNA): TGTGCCACCATCTGGAGGGAGCAGGGAGGACACGAGCAGTACTTC.

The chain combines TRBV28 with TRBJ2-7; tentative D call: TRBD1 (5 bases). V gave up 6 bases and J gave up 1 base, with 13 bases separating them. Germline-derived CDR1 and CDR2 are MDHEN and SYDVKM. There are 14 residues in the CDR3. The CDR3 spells CASSPRQKSYEQYF. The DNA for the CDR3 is TGTGCCAGCAGCCCCCGACAGAAATCCTACGAGCAGTACTTC.

CDR3 coding DNA: TGTGCCAGTAGTGTAATAGCGGGAGGCCTGAACTACGAGCAGTACTTC. It codes for CASSVIAGGLNYEQYF. The chain carries TRBV19 and TRBJ2-7; the match to TRBD2 covers 10 bases. The germline V gene encodes CDR1 LNHDA and CDR2 SQIVND (reference sequence). There are 16 residues in the CDR3. The J segment lost 3 bases and the V segment lost 5 bases, leaving 10 bases of the junction unmatched.

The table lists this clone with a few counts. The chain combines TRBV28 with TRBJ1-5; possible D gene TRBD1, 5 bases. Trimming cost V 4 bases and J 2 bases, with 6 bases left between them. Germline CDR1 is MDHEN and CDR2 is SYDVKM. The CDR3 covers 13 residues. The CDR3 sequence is CASSWGGNQPQHF. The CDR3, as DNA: TGTGCCAGCAGTTGGGGGGGCAATCAGCCCCAGCATTTT.

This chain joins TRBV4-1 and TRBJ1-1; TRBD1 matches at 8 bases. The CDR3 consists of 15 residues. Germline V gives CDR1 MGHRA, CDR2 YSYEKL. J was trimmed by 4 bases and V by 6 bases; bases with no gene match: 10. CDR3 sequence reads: CASSREGQGGTEAFF. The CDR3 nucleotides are TGCGCCAGCAGTCGGGAAGGACAGGGAGGCACTGAAGCTTTCTTT.

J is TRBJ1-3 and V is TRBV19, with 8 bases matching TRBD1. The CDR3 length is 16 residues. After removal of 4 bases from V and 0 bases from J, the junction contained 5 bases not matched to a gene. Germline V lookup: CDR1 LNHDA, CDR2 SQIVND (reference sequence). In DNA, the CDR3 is TGTGCCAGTAGTACTTTCGGGACAGGCTCTGGAAACACCATATATTTT. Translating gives CASSTFGTGSGNTIYF.

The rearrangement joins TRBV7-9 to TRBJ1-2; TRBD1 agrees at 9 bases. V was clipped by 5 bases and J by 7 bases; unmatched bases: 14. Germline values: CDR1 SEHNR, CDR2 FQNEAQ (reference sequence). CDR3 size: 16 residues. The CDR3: CASSPPGTGLILGYTF. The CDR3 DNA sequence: TGTGCCAGCAGCCCCCCCGGGACAGGGTTAATCCTTGGCTACACCTTC.

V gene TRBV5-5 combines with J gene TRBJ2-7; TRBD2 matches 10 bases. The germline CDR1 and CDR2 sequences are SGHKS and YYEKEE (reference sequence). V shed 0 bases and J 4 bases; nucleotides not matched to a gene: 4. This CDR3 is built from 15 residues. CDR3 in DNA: TGTGCCAGCAGCTTGGGCAGCGGGGGGGTGTACGAGCAGTACTTC. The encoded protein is CASSLGSGGVYEQYF.

The CDR3 DNA reads TGCGCCAGCAGCTTGGCAGGACTAGCGGGGGCGATGAGCTCCTACAATGAGCAGTTCTTC. Translation gives CASSLAGLAGAMSSYNEQFF. The chain carries TRBV5-1 and TRBJ2-1; 13 bases map to TRBD2. J was trimmed by 0 bases and V by 0 bases; bases with no gene match: 9. Looked up from germline, CDR1 is SGHRS and CDR2 is YFSETQ. CDR3 size: 20 residues.

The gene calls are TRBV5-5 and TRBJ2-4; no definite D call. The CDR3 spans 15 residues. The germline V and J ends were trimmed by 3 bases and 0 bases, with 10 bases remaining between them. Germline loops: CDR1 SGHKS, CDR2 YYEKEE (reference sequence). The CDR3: CASSSEYLAKNIQYF. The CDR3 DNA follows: TGTGCCAGCAGCTCTGAGTATTTAGCCAAAAACATTCAGTACTTC. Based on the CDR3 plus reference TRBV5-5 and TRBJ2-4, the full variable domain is DAGVTQSPTHLIKTRGQQVTLRCSPISGHKSVSWYQQVLGQGPQFIFQYYEKEERGRGNFPDRFSARQFPNYSSELNVNALLLGDSALYLCASSSEYLAKNIQYFGAGTRLSVL.

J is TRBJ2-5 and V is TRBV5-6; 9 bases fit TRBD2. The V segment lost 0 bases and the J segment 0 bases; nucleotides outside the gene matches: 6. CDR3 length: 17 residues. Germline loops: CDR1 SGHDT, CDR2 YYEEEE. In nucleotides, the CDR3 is TGTGCCAGCAGCTTGGCCCAGCGGGGGGTCCACCAAGAGACCCAGTACTTC. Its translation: CASSLAQRGVHQETQYF.

The CDR3 spells CASSYSPLRATGETQYF. DNA of the CDR3: TGTGCCAGCAGTTACTCTCCCTTAAGAGCGACTGGTGAGACCCAGTACTTC. This sequence joins TRBV6-2 or TRBV6-3 and TRBJ2-5, with D unclear. V lost 0 bases to trimming and J lost 5 bases, with 19 bases between them. The CDR3 sequence is 17 residues long. Looked up from germline, CDR1 is MNHEY and CDR2 is SVGEGT.

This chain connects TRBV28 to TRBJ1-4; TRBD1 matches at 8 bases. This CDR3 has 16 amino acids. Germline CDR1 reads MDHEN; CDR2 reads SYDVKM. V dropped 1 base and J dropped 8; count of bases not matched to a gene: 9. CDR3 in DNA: TGTGCCAGCAGTTTATATCTGGGACAGGCCATCGAAAAACTGTTTTTT. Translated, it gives CASSLYLGQAIEKLFF.

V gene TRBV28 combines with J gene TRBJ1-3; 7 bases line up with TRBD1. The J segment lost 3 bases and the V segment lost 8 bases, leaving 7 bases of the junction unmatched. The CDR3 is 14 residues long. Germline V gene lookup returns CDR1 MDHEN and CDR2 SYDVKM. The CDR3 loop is CASYRGRVGNTIYF. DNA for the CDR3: TGTGCCAGCTACAGGGGACGGGTTGGAAACACCATATATTTT. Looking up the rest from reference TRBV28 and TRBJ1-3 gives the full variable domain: DVKVTQSSRYLVKRTGEKVFLECVQDMDHENMFWYRQDPGLGLRLIYFSYDVKMKEKGDIPEGYSVSREKKERFSLILESASTNQTSMYLCASYRGRVGNTIYFGEGSWLTVV.

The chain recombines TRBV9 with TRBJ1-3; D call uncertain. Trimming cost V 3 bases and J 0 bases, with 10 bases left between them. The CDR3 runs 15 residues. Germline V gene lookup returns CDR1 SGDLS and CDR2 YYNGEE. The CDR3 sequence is CASSEGLRSGNTIYF. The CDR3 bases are TGTGCCAGCAGCGAAGGACTGCGCTCTGGAAACACCATATATTTT.

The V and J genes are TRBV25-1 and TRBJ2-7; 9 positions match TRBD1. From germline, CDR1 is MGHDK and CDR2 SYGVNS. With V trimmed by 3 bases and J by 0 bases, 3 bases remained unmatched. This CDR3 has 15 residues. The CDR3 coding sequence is TGTGCCAGCAGTGATTGGACAGGGGTCTCCTACGAGCAGTACTTC. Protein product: CASSDWTGVSYEQYF.

CDR3 loop: CASSPRDSTKNIQYF. For the CDR3, the DNA is TGTGCCAGCTCACCCCGGGACAGCACAAAAAACATTCAGTACTTC. The genes are TRBV18 and TRBJ2-4, with TRBD1 matching over 7 bases. This CDR3 comprises 15 residues. J gave up 4 bases and V 3 bases, and 6 bases lay outside the gene matches. The germline V gene has CDR1 KGHSH and CDR2 LQKENI.

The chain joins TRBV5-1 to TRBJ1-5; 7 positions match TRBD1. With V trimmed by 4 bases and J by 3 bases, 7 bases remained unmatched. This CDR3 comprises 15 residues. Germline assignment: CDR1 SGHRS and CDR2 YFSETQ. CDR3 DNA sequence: TGCGCCAGCAGCCTAGACAGGGCGGCCAATCAGCCCCAGCATTTT. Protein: CASSLDRAANQPQHF.

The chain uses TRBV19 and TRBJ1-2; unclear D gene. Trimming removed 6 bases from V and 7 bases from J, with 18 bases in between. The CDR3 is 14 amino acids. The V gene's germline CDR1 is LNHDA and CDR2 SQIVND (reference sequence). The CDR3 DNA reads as TGTGCCAGTAGCCACGGGGAGTGGGCCCTTGGCTACACCTTC. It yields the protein CASSHGEWALGYTF. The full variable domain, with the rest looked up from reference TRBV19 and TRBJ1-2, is DGGITQSPKYLFRKEGQNVTLSCEQNLNHDAMYWYRQDPGQGLRLIYYSQIVNDFQKGDIAEGYSVSREKKESFPLTVTSAQKNPTAFYLCASSHGEWALGYTFGSGTRLTVV.

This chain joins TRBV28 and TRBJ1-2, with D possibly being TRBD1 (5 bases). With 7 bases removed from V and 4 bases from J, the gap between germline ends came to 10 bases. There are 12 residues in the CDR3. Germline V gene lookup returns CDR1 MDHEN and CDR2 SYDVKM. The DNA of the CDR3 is TGTGCCAGCAAGGTAGACAGCTATGGCTACACCTTC. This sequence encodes CASKVDSYGYTF.

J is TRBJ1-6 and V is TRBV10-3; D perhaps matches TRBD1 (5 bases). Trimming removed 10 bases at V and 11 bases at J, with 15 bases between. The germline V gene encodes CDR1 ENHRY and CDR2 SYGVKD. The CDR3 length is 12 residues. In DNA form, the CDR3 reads TGTGCCACCAAGGCAGACAGTACACCCCTCCACTTT. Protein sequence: CATKADSTPLHF.

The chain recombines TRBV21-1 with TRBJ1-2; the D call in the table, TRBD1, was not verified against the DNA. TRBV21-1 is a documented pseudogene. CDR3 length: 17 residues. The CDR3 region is CASSKVPPYPGPYGYTF. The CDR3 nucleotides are TGTGCCAGCAGCAAAGTCCCCCCCTACCCAGGGCCTTATGGCTACACCTTC.

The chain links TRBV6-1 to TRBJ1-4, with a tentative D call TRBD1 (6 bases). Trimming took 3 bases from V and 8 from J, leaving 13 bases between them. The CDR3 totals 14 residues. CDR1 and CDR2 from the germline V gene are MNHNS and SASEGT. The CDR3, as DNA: TGTGCCAGCAGTGACCGACAGGCCCTGGAAAAACTGTTTTTT. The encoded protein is CASSDRQALEKLFF.

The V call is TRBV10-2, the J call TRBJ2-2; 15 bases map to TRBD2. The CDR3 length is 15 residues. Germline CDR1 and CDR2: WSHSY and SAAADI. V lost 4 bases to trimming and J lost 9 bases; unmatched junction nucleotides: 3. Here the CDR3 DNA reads TGCGCCAGCAGTGGGACTAGCGGGGGGGCCCGGGAGCTGTTTTTT. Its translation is CASSGTSGGARELFF.

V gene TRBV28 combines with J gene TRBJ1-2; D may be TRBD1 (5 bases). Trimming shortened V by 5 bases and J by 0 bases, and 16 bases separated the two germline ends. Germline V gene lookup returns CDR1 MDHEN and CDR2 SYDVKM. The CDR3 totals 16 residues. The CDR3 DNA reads TGTGCCAGCAGTAGCGGGACGGGCGTTTCTAACTATGGCTACACCTTC. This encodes CASSSGTGVSNYGYTF.

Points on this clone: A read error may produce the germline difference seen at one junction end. The CDR3, as DNA: TGTGCTAGCAGCCCGGGACAGGGGGTCACCGGGGAGCTGTTTTTT. It specifies CASSPGQGVTGELFF. This chain joins TRBV7-7 and TRBJ2-2; TRBD1 agrees at 11 bases. Germline V gives CDR1 SSHAT, CDR2 FNYEAQ (reference sequence). The CDR3 length is 15 residues.

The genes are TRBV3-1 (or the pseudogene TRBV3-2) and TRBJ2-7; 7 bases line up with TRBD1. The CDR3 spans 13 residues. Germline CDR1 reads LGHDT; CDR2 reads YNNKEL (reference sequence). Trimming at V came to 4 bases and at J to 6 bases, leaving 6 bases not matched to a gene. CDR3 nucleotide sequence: TGTGCCAGCAGCCGCACAGGGGCCGGCGAGCAGTACTTC. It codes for CASSRTGAGEQYF.